This T cell receptor (beta chain) was recorded in a study of T cell responses to AZD1222 COVID-19 vaccine. This clone showed up just once. Its target is not known. Clones were sequenced by immunoSEQ multiplex PCR, and TCRdb holds only the in-frame ones, with some missing. The data show 100,000 to 150,000 clones, with around 85% seen just once and roughly 4.4% held by the top ten. General study results and limits: Spike regions recognized by vaccine-associated CD4 TCRs spanned the protein, led by 160-218 and 743-854.

The V gene's germline CDR1 is SGDLS and CDR2 YYNGEE. The V and J ends lost 2 bases and 3 bases respectively, with 11 bases between them. This CDR3 contains 14 residues. The material sequenced was peripheral blood, taken 28 days after the second AZD1222 dose. This chain connects TRBV9 to TRBJ1-2, with D possibly TRBD1 on 5 matching bases. This receptor was taken from an adult who received the AZD1222 COVID-19 vaccine. CDR3 protein: CASSVLRADYGYTF. The CDR3 nucleotides are TGTGCCAGCAGCGTGCTCAGGGCTGACTATGGCTACACCTTC.